The source of this T cell receptor beta chain is a study of shared clonotypes between healthy human individuals. Sequencing was performed with immunoSEQ multiplex PCR; in TCRdb, only in-frame clones are kept and a portion is missing. Altogether about 2.3 million clones are present, about 92% being singletons, with the ten largest covering around 0.4%. Germline lookup yields CDR1 LNHDA and CDR2 SQIVND (reference sequence). Trimming stripped 3 bases from V and 6 bases from J, with 9 bases between. This CDR3 is built from 13 residues. The specimen was naive CD4+ T cells from PBMCs. Subset indicated: CD45RA+ positively selected. The clonotype was recovered from a man between 18 and 35 years old in good health. Some clones in this sample may be carry-over from other donors' samples. V usage is TRBV19 and J usage is TRBJ1-5, with D perhaps TRBD1 (6 bases). DNA for the CDR3: TGTGCCAGTAGTATGGGGGCTCGTCAGCCCCAGCATTTT. The encoded protein is CASSMGARQPQHF.